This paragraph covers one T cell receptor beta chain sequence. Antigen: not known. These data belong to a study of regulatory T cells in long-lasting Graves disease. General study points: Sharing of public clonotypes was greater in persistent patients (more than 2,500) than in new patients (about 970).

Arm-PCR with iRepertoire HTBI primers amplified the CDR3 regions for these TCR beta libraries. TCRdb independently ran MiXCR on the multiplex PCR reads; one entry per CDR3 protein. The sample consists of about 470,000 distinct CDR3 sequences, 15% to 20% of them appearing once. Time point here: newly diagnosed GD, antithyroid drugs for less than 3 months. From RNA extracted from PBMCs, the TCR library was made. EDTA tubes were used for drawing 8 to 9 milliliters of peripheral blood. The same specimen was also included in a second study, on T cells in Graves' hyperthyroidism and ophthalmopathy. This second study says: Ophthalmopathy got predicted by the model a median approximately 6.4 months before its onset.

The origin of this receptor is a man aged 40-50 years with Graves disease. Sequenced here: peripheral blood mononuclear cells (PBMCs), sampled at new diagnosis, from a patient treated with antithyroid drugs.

CDR3 bases: TGTGCCAGCAGCTTAAAATGGGCCAGGGGATTTTCGGGTAATCAGCCCCAGCATTTT. Amino acid sequence: CASSLKWARGFSGNQPQHF. This sequence joins TRBV7-9 and TRBJ1-5; D might be TRBD1 (6 bases). V lost 2 bases and J lost 4, with 24 bases in between. Germline V gene lookup returns CDR1 SEHNR and CDR2 FQNEAQ (reference sequence). CDR3 size: 19 residues. The full variable domain, in which reference TRBV7-9 and TRBJ1-5 provide the parts outside the CDR3, is DTGVSQNPRHKITKRGQNVTFRCDPISEHNRLYWYRQTLGQGPEFLTYFQNEAQLEKSRLLSDRFSAERPKGSFSTLEIQRTEQGDSAMYLCASSLKWARGFSGNQPQHFGDGTRLSIL.